This is a list of T cell receptor beta chains from one sample in a study of T cell changes during pregnancy in multiple sclerosis. The data were produced by immunoSEQ multiplex PCR, yet TCRdb's version contains in-frame clones alone and is incomplete. The data show more than 85,000 clones, 80% to 95% seen once. The source was peripheral blood, collected in the third trimester of pregnancy. These receptors came from a female donor in good health, enrolled as a control in a pregnancy study. Both conserved end residues are part of each CDR3. Fields, in order: J gene, clone size, V gene, D gene, CDR3 protein, CDR3 DNA. The D gene is left open where the match is weak. Some rows have no size entry. The others give once, few or many, or a class for an expanded clone.

TRBJ2-1	.	TRBV2	.	CASSQTGYNEQFF	TGTGCCAGCAGTCAGACAGGTTACAATGAGCAGTTCTTC
TRBJ1-3	.	TRBV2	TRBD1	CASSEAGQLSGNTIYF	TGTGCCAGCAGTGAAGCGGGACAGCTCTCTGGAAACACCATATATTTT
TRBJ1-1	.	TRBV7-2	TRBD1	CASSRDRINTEAFF	TGTGCCAGCAGCCGGGACAGGATAAACACTGAAGCTTTCTTT
TRBJ1-5	.	TRBV28	TRBD1	CATYRGGNQPQHF	TGTGCCACCTACAGGGGTGGCAATCAGCCCCAGCATTTT
TRBJ2-3	.	TRBV6-5	TRBD2	CASSSLAGWTDTQYF	TGTGCCAGCAGCTCACTAGCGGGATGGACAGATACGCAGTATTTT
TRBJ1-1	.	TRBV7-9	TRBD1	CASSRGDRVETEAFF	TGTGCCAGCAGCCGCGGTGACAGGGTGGAAACTGAAGCTTTCTTT
TRBJ2-7	few	TRBV5-5	.	CASRRTVSSYEQYF	TGTGCCAGCAGACGGACAGTGAGCTCCTACGAGCAGTACTTC
TRBJ1-2	.	TRBV23-1	.	CASSQSAREGGYTF	TGCGCCAGCAGTCAATCGGCCCGGGAGGGTGGCTACACCTTC
TRBJ1-5	.	TRBV4-1	TRBD1	CASSQGTGANQPQHF	TGCGCCAGCAGCCAAGGGACAGGGGCCAATCAGCCCCAGCATTTT
TRBJ2-2	.	TRBV5-4	TRBD1	CASSLARDSYGELFF	TGTGCCAGCAGCTTGGCACGGGACAGCTACGGGGAGCTGTTTTTT
TRBJ2-2	.	TRBV5-1	.	CASSLEARRGNTGELFF	TGCGCCAGCAGCTTGGAGGCACGAAGGGGGAACACCGGGGAGCTGTTTTTT
TRBJ2-7	once	TRBV28	.	CASKRSYEQYF	TGTGCCAGCAAAAGGAGCTACGAGCAGTACTTC
TRBJ2-3	.	TRBV27	TRBD2	CASSVLGAGGPTDTQYF	TGTGCCAGCAGTGTGCTTGGGGCGGGAGGCCCCACAGATACGCAGTATTTT
TRBJ2-1	.	TRBV18	TRBD2	CASSREAGASYNEQFF	TGTGCCAGCTCAAGGGAAGCGGGAGCGTCCTACAATGAGCAGTTCTTC
TRBJ2-1	.	TRBV15	TRBD2	CATSTLTSGAYNEQFF	TGTGCCACCAGCACCCTGACTAGCGGGGCCTACAATGAGCAGTTCTTC
TRBJ1-5	few	TRBV10-3	.	CAISDLQLKQPQHF	TGTGCCATCAGTGATTTACAGCTTAAGCAGCCCCAGCATTTT
TRBJ2-7	few	TRBV2	.	CASRLQGYEQYF	TGTGCCAGCAGGCTACAGGGTTACGAGCAGTACTTC
TRBJ2-7	.	TRBV4-1	.	CATSRGSSYEQYF	TGCGCCACCAGTAGAGGGAGCTCCTACGAGCAGTACTTC
TRBJ2-1	.	TRBV7-2	TRBD2	CASSLGLAGGNEQFF	TGTGCCAGCAGCCTGGGACTAGCGGGAGGGAATGAGCAGTTCTTC
TRBJ2-7	.	TRBV28	TRBD1	CASSLTGDTYEQYF	TGTGCCAGCAGTTTGACAGGGGATACCTACGAGCAGTACTTC
TRBJ2-5	.	TRBV28	TRBD1	CAIDGQGSQETQYF	TGTGCCATCGACGGACAGGGAAGCCAAGAGACCCAGTACTTC
TRBJ1-2	.	TRBV19	.	CASSDRRDYGYTF	TGTGCCAGTTCTGACAGGCGCGACTATGGCTACACCTTC
TRBJ2-1	.	TRBV19	TRBD2	CASSWGLAGYEQFF	TGTGCCAGTTCCTGGGGACTAGCGGGATATGAGCAGTTCTTC